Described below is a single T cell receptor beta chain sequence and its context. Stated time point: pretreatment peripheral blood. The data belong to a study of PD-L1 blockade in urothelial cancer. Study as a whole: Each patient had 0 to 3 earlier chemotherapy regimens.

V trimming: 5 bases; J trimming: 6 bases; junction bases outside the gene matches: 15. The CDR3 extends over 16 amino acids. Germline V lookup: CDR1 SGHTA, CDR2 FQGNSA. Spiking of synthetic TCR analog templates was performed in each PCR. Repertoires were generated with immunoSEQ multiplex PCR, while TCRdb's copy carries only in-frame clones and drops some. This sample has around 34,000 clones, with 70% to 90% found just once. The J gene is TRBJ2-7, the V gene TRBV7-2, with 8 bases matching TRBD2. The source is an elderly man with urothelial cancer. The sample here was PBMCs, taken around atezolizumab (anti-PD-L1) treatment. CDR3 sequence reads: CASSPRKRETWPEQYF. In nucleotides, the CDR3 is TGTGCCAGCAGCCCCAGGAAGCGGGAGACTTGGCCCGAGCAGTACTTC.